This TCR beta chain is from a study of siplizumab effects on memory and regulatory T cells. Germline-derived CDR1 and CDR2 are MGHDK and SYGVNS. The V end lost 4 bases, the J end lost 1 base, and 2 bases lay between the germline ends. There are 11 residues in the CDR3. The method was immunoSEQ multiplex PCR; TCRdb's version includes in-frame clones alone and lacks a portion of them. The sample shows 55,000 to 65,000 clones, around 97% of them seen only once. The sequencing sample was made of naive CD8+ T cells sorted from blood. This clonotype was sampled from a human donor in good health. The genes are TRBV25-1 and TRBJ2-7, with D unclear. DNA for the CDR3: TGTGCCAGCAGTGTATCCTACGAGCAGTACTTC. Protein: CASSVSYEQYF.